This entry features one T cell receptor beta chain sequence. Using immunoSEQ multiplex PCR, the repertoire was profiled, and TCRdb retains in-frame clones only, with some absent. The sample comprises roughly 70,000 clones, 85% of which are singletons, and approximately 0.78% rests with the top ten. The data are from a study of OX40 agonist ivuxolimab in advanced cancers. Germline V gene sequence: CDR1 MDHEN, CDR2 SYDVKM. The CDR3 has 13 amino acids. Trimming at V came to 8 bases and at J to 7 bases, leaving 9 bases not matched to a gene. This chain uses TRBV28 with TRBJ1-2; the match to TRBD1 covers 8 bases. Here the sequenced sample was CD4+ or CD8+ T cells sorted from blood, taken in a trial of the OX40 agonist ivuxolimab. The TCR comes from an adult with an advanced solid tumor such as melanoma, head and neck, liver or kidney cancer. This CDR3 is CASGRTGRSGYTF. Here the CDR3 DNA reads TGTGCCAGCGGACGGACAGGGAGGAGTGGCTACACCTTC.